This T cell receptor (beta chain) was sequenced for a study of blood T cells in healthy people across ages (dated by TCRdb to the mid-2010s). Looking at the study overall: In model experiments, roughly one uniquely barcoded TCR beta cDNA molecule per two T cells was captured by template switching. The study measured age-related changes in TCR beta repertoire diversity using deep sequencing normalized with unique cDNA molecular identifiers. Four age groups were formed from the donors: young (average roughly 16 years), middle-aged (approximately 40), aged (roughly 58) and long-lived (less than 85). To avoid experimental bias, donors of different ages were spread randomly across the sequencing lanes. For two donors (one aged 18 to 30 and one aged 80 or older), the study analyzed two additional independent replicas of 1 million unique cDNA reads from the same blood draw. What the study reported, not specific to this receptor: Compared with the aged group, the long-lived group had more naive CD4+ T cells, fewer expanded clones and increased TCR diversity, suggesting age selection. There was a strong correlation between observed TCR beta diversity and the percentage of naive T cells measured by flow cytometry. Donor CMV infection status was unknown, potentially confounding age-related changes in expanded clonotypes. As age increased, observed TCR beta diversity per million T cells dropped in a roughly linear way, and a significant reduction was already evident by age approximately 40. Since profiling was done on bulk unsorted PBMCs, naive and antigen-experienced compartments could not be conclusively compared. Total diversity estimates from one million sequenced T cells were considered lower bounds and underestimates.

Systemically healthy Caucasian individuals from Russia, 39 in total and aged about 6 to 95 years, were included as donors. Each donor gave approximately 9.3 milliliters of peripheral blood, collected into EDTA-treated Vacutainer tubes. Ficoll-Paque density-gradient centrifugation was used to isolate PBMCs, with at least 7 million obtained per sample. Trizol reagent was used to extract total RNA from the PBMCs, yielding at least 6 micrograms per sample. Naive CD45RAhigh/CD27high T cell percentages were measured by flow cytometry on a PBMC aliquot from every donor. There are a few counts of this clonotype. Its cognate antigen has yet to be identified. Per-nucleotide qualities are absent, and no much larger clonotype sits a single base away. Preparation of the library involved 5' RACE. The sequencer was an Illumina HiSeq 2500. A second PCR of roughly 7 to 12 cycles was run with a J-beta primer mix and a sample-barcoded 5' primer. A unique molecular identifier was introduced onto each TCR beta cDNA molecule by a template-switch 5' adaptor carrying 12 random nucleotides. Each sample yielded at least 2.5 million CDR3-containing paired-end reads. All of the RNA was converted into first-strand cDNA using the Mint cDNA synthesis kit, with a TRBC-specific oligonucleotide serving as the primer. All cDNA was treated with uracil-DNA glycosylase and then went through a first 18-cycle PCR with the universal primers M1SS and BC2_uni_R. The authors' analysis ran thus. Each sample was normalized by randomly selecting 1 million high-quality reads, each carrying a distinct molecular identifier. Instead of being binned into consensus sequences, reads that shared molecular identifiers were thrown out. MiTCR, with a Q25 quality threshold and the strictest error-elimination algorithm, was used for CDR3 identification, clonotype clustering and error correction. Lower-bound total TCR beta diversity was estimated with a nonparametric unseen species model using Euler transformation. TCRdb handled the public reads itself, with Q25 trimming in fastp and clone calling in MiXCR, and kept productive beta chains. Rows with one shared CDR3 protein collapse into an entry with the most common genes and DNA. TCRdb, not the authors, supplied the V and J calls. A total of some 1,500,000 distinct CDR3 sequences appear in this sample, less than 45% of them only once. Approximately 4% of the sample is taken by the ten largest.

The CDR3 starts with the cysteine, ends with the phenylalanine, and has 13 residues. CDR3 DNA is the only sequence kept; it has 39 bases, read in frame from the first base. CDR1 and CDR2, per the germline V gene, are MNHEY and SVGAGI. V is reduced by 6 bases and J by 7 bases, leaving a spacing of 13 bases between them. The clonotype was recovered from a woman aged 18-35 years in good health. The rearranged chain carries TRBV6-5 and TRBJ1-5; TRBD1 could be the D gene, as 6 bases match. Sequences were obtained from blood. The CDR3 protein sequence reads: CASRTGLRQPQHF. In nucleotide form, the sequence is TGTGCCAGCAGAACAGGGCTGAGGCAGCCCCAGCATTTT.